A single sample is the source of the 31 T cell receptor beta chains below, sequenced in a study of blood T cell repertoires in COVID-19. Profiled with immunoSEQ multiplex PCR; TCRdb holds only in-frame clones, not every one. The sample shows 180,000 or so clones, roughly nine tenths of them seen only once. Sequences were obtained from PBMCs or T cells enriched from blood (not recorded which). These receptors originate from a human donor with acute COVID-19. The donor label of this sample is uncertain.

The rearrangement joins TRBV7-2 to TRBJ2-6; possible D gene TRBD1, 6 bases. This CDR3 region has 15 residues. CDR1 is SGHTA, CDR2 FQGNSA, per germline. Trimming removed 5 bases at V and 2 bases at J, with 10 bases between. The CDR3 protein is CASSQNRAGANVLTF. In DNA form, the CDR3 reads TGTGCCAGCAGCCAAAACAGGGCTGGGGCCAACGTCCTGACTTTC.

This sequence joins TRBV5-4 and TRBJ1-1; the match to TRBD1 covers 12 bases. CDR3 size: 16 residues. Germline V gene lookup returns CDR1 SGHNT and CDR2 YYREEE (reference sequence). V lost 3 bases and J lost 6; bases outside the gene matches: 9. CDR3 sequence: CASSWGQGAPSAEAFF. The CDR3 DNA sequence: TGTGCCAGCAGCTGGGGACAGGGGGCGCCTTCGGCTGAAGCTTTCTTT.

The chain couples TRBV30 to TRBJ2-3, with TRBD2 as a possible D gene (6 bases). Germline-derived CDR1 and CDR2 are GTSNPN and SVGIG (reference sequence). The CDR3 spans 14 residues. V was pared by 3 bases and J by 2 bases, with 12 bases between. CDR3 in amino acids: CAWRAPGDTDTQYF. In DNA form, the CDR3 reads TGTGCCTGGAGAGCCCCGGGGGACACAGATACGCAGTATTTT.

The chain is built from TRBV6-1 and TRBJ1-4, with D maybe TRBD1 (5 bases). Trimming took off 3 bases at V and 4 bases at J, with 15 bases between the two ends. In germline, CDR1 is MNHNS, CDR2 SASEGT. The CDR3 is 16 amino acids. CDR3 amino acids: CASSEGTGYVNEKLFF. The CDR3 DNA is TGTGCCAGCAGTGAGGGAACAGGTTACGTTAATGAAAAACTGTTTTTT.

The V call is TRBV9, the J call TRBJ1-1; TRBD1 matches 7 bases. Germline trimming cut 4 bases from V and 1 base from J; bases unmatched to any gene: 7. The CDR3 spans 15 residues. Germline lookup yields CDR1 SGDLS and CDR2 YYNGEE. Here the CDR3 reads CASSSRGTGNTEAFF. The CDR3 region has the DNA TGTGCCAGCAGCTCCAGGGGGACGGGGAACACTGAAGCTTTCTTT.

V usage is TRBV11-1 and J usage is TRBJ2-3; D uncertain. The CDR3 totals 12 residues. In germline, CDR1 is SGHAT, CDR2 FQDESV (reference sequence). V shed 5 bases and J shed 8 bases, with 11 bases lying between them. The CDR3 nucleotides read TGTGCCAGCAGCCCAGGCAGTCTTACGCAGTATTTT. Amino acid sequence: CASSPGSLTQYF.

J is TRBJ2-3 and V is TRBV30; the D gene is possibly TRBD2 (7 bases). Trimming removed 4 bases from V and 6 bases from J, with 20 bases in between. In germline, CDR1 is GTSNPN, CDR2 SVGIG (reference sequence). The CDR3 sequence is 15 residues long. CDR3: CAWTLRGGPADTQYF. The CDR3 nucleotides are TGTGCCTGGACCCTAAGGGGGGGGCCCGCGGATACGCAGTATTTT.

The chain employs TRBV5-6 and TRBJ2-3, with TRBD1 as a possible D gene (6 bases). CDR3 length equals 17 residues. V was cut by 1 base and J by 1 base, with 16 bases left in between. Germline V gene data show CDR1 as SGHDT and CDR2 as YYEEEE. The CDR3 protein is CASSLRTRGVGTDTQYF. Here the CDR3 DNA reads TGTGCCAGCAGCTTGAGGACCAGGGGCGTTGGCACAGATACGCAGTATTTT.

The chain joins TRBV19 to TRBJ1-1; D is ambiguous. Trimming pared 7 bases from V and 2 bases from J, leaving 11 bases between. The V gene's germline CDR1 is LNHDA and CDR2 SQIVND (reference sequence). The CDR3 is 13 amino acids. CDR3 loop: CASTPGGNTEAFF. As DNA, the CDR3 is TGTGCCAGTACCCCGGGAGGAAACACTGAAGCTTTCTTT.

This rearrangement joins TRBV30 to TRBJ2-1, with 8 bases identical to TRBD1. Germline V gene data show CDR1 as GTSNPN and CDR2 as SVGIG (reference sequence). The CDR3 loop spans 15 amino acids. V shed 3 bases and J 6 bases; nucleotides not matched to a gene: 10. The CDR3 bases are TGTGCCTGGAGCTCGGACAGGGAAATGGTCAATGAGCAGTTCTTC. It specifies CAWSSDREMVNEQFF.

The chain carries TRBV4-1 and TRBJ2-7; TRBD2 matches at 8 bases. The CDR3 is 15 residues long. After removal of 7 bases from V and 4 bases from J, the junction contained 12 bases not matched to a gene. The V gene's germline CDR1 is MGHRA and CDR2 YSYEKL. This CDR3 reads CASTPGLGAHYEQYF. The DNA of the CDR3 is TGCGCCAGCACCCCGGGACTAGGGGCCCATTACGAGCAGTACTTC.

The V and J genes are TRBV27 and TRBJ1-5; 7 positions match TRBD1. The CDR3 has 15 amino acids. Trimming took 3 bases from V and 3 from J; bases not matched to a gene: 5. Germline V gene lookup returns CDR1 MNHEY and CDR2 SMNVEV (reference sequence). CDR3 coding DNA: TGTGCCAGCAGTTTGGAGGGGGCCCCCAATCAGCCCCAGCATTTT. It encodes CASSLEGAPNQPQHF.

A few counts support this clone. This rearrangement joins TRBV4-1 to TRBJ2-7; weak D call: TRBD2 (7 bases). The ends were cut back, 0 bases at V and 0 bases at J, with 21 bases in the middle. Germline CDR1 and CDR2: MGHRA and YSYEKL. CDR3 length: 19 residues. The CDR3 bases are TGCGCCAGCAGCCAAGACCACCTCAACGGGGGGCGAAGCTCCTACGAGCAGTACTTC. Translation gives CASSQDHLNGGRSSYEQYF.

The chain links TRBV15 to TRBJ1-6; maybe TRBD1 (5 bases). Germline loops: CDR1 LNHNV, CDR2 YYDKDF (reference sequence). The CDR3 runs to 13 residues. Between the trimmed V and J ends, which lost 3 bases and 7 bases, there was a span of 7 bases. CDR3 amino acids: CATSRPGNSPLHF. The CDR3 nucleotides read TGTGCCACCAGCAGGCCAGGGAATTCACCCCTCCACTTT.

The rearrangement uses TRBV24-1 and TRBJ1-1, with no clear D. Trimming removed 4 bases at V and 7 bases at J, with 12 bases between. The CDR3 sequence is 13 residues long. CDR1 KGHDR and CDR2 SFDVKD come from the germline V gene. The CDR3 reads CATSDHTRGEAFF. The CDR3 nucleotides are TGTGCCACCAGTGACCATACTCGGGGTGAAGCTTTCTTT.

This chain uses TRBV2 with TRBJ2-5, with 9 nucleotides matching TRBD2. Germline V gives CDR1 SNHLY, CDR2 FYNNEI. The CDR3 runs to 14 residues. V was clipped by 7 bases and J by 4 bases; unmatched bases: 7. The CDR3 nucleotides read TGTGCCAGCACCGGACTAGCGACGGGAGAGACCCAGTACTTC. Translated, it gives CASTGLATGETQYF.

In regard to this clone: In the same sample, other DNA sequences code for this CDR3. V and J are TRBV6-5 and TRBJ1-1; no clear D gene. V shed 2 bases and J shed 0 bases, with 7 bases lying between them. Germline CDR1 is MNHEY and CDR2 is SVGAGI. The CDR3 runs 14 residues. The CDR3 here is CASSYGGVNTEAFF. CDR3 nucleotide sequence: TGTGCCAGCAGTTACGGCGGAGTGAACACTGAAGCTTTCTTT.

V usage is TRBV25-1 and J usage is TRBJ1-3; 7 bases align to TRBD1. The CDR3 spans 15 residues. Germline lookup yields CDR1 MGHDK and CDR2 SYGVNS. With V trimmed by 1 base and J by 1 base, 1 base remained unmatched. The CDR3 is CASSESGGSGNTIYF. For the CDR3, the DNA is TGTGCCAGCAGTGAATCAGGGGGGTCTGGAAACACCATATATTTT.

This chain uses TRBV7-9 with TRBJ2-2, with TRBD1 matching over 9 bases. Germline lookup yields CDR1 SEHNR and CDR2 FQNEAQ (reference sequence). V was clipped by 5 bases and J by 0 bases; unmatched bases: 7. The CDR3 spans 17 residues. CDR3 nucleotides: TGTGCCAGCAGCAACCGGGACAGGGCCTCGAACACCGGGGAGCTGTTTTTT. Translation gives CASSNRDRASNTGELFF.

The V and J genes are TRBV6-2 or TRBV6-3 and TRBJ2-7; no definite D call. Per the germline V gene, CDR1 is MNHEY and CDR2 is SVGEGT. V lost 5 bases to trimming and J lost 4 bases, with 6 bases between them. The CDR3 is 11 residues long. The CDR3 bases are TGTGCCAGCAGTAATTCGTACGAGCAGTACTTC. Residues: CASSNSYEQYF.

This rearrangement joins TRBV9 to TRBJ2-1; TRBD1 agrees at 11 bases. V gave up 3 bases and J gave up 5 bases; unmatched junction bases: 7. There are 16 residues in the CDR3. Germline V lookup: CDR1 SGDLS, CDR2 YYNGEE. The CDR3 reads CASSEDGQGANNEQFF. The CDR3 DNA follows: TGTGCCAGCAGCGAAGATGGACAGGGGGCTAACAATGAGCAGTTCTTC. Combining the CDR3 with reference TRBV9 and TRBJ2-1 gives the whole variable domain DSGVTQTPKHLITATGQRVTLRCSPRSGDLSVYWYQQSLDQGLQFLIQYYNGEERAKGNILERFSAQQFPDLHSELNLSSLELGDSALYFCASSEDGQGANNEQFFGPGTRLTVL.

V usage is TRBV5-6 and J usage is TRBJ2-1; 7 bases fit TRBD2. The CDR3 length is 14 residues. V gave up 4 bases and J gave up 6 bases; unmatched junction bases: 7. Germline CDR1 and CDR2: SGHDT and YYEEEE. In nucleotides, the CDR3 is TGTGCCAGCAGCCTCAGGTGGGGGGGCAATGAGCAGTTCTTC. This translates into CASSLRWGGNEQFF.

This sequence joins TRBV19 and TRBJ1-1; weak D call: TRBD1 (6 bases). Trimming took off 11 bases at V and 5 bases at J, with 15 bases between the two ends. Germline V gene sequence: CDR1 LNHDA, CDR2 SQIVND (reference sequence). The CDR3 loop spans 12 amino acids. The CDR3 here is CAAGALGTEAFF. The CDR3 DNA follows: TGTGCCGCAGGGGCGCTGGGTACTGAAGCTTTCTTT.

This clone has a handful of counts. This rearrangement joins TRBV10-3 to TRBJ2-7, with TRBD1 as a possible D gene (6 bases). Deletions cut 4 bases from V and 6 bases from J, with 13 bases between. Germline V gene lookup returns CDR1 ENHRY and CDR2 SYGVKD. The CDR3 contains 13 residues. As DNA, the CDR3 is TGTGCCATCAGTGGGGACACCTCGGGCGAGCAGTACTTC. Amino acid sequence: CAISGDTSGEQYF.

CDR3 DNA sequence: TGTGCCAGCAGCCGGGGTGGAGGTGGACAGGGGGTCGGAACCGGGGAGCTGTTTTTT. This codes for CASSRGGGGQGVGTGELFF. The genes are TRBV11-3 and TRBJ2-2, with 10 bases lining up with TRBD1. Per the germline V gene, CDR1 is SGHNT and CDR2 is YENEEA. Trimming cost V 5 bases and J 5 bases; bases outside gene matches: 17. The CDR3 has 19 residues.

The chain is built from TRBV30 and TRBJ1-4, with TRBD1 identical over 11 bases. With 5 bases clipped from V and 7 bases from J, the junction kept 6 bases outside the gene matches. Germline V gene data show CDR1 as GTSNPN and CDR2 as SVGIG (reference sequence). CDR3 length: 14 residues. CDR3 sequence: CAWGQGADREKLFF. In DNA form, the CDR3 reads TGTGCCTGGGGACAGGGGGCTGATCGTGAAAAACTGTTTTTT.

CDR3 coding DNA: TGTGCCAGCAGCCACAGACCCACCCCTAGCAATCAGCCCCAGCATTTT. Its protein is CASSHRPTPSNQPQHF. The chain couples TRBV7-6 to TRBJ1-5; D is undetermined. The CDR3 is made up of 16 amino acids. Trimming shortened V by 5 bases and J by 0 bases, and 14 bases separated the two germline ends. CDR1 is SGHVS, CDR2 FNYEAQ, per germline. Looking up the rest from reference TRBV7-6 and TRBJ1-5 gives the full variable domain: GAGVSQSPRYKVTKRGQDVALRCDPISGHVSLYWYRQALGQGPEFLTYFNYEAQQDKSGLPNDRFSAERPEGSISTLTIQRTEQRDSAMYRCASSHRPTPSNQPQHFGDGTRLSIL.

This clone was detected only once. This chain uses TRBV4-1 with TRBJ2-6; possibly TRBD1 for D (5 bases). CDR3 length equals 17 residues. V was shortened by 3 bases and J by 0 bases, with 12 bases between the two germline ends. CDR1 and CDR2 from the germline V gene are MGHRA and YSYEKL. The CDR3 loop is CASSHGHTLSGANVLTF. The DNA for the CDR3 is TGCGCCAGCAGCCATGGACATACGCTCTCTGGGGCCAACGTCCTGACTTTC.

The chain uses TRBV5-1 and TRBJ2-5; TRBD2 matches 12 bases. This CDR3 has 16 residues. The trim removed 4 bases at V and 1 base at J, leaving 5 bases unmatched. Germline CDR1 and CDR2: SGHRS and YFSETQ. CDR3 nucleotides: TGCGCCAGCAGCCCGTGGACTAGCGGGGCCCAAGAGACCCAGTACTTC. It yields the protein CASSPWTSGAQETQYF.

This clone was picked up a small number of times. The chain combines TRBV9 with TRBJ2-7; 9 nucleotides match TRBD1. This CDR3 comprises 17 residues. Germline V lookup: CDR1 SGDLS, CDR2 YYNGEE. Trimming took 4 bases from V and 0 from J; bases not matched to a gene: 11. As DNA, the CDR3 is TGTGCCAGCAGCCGGGACAGGGACCTGTCAAGCTCCTACGAGCAGTACTTC. Residues: CASSRDRDLSSSYEQYF.

V usage is TRBV30 and J usage is TRBJ1-2; D not resolved. Germline CDR1 is GTSNPN and CDR2 is SVGIG (reference sequence). V lost 0 bases to trimming and J lost 3 bases, with 17 bases between them. The CDR3 is 16 residues long. CDR3 nucleotides: TGTGCCTGGAGTGTTCAACTCATGTCCCTAGACTATGGCTACACCTTC. Amino acid sequence: CAWSVQLMSLDYGYTF.